The present TCR beta chain was sequenced within a study of preoperative IRX-2 immunotherapy in early breast cancer. Sequenced by immunoSEQ multiplex PCR; TCRdb stores in-frame clones only, minus some. The sample includes 90,000 to 100,000 clones, approximately 90% of them seen just once. The treatment is: preoperative locoregional IRX-2 cytokine immunotherapy. Patients received preoperative, locoregional IRX-2 cytokine immunotherapy in a phase Ib study. The clonotype comes from a human donor with breast cancer. Sequences were derived from tumor tissue, sampled after IRX-2 immunotherapy.

CDR3 protein: CASGNPQGTNEKLFF. The CDR3 DNA follows: TGTGCCAGCGGAAACCCACAGGGGACTAATGAAAAACTGTTTTTT. This sequence joins TRBV28 and TRBJ1-4, with 7 positions matching TRBD1. J lost 2 bases, V lost 8 bases, and 8 bases had no gene match. This CDR3 comprises 15 residues. CDR1 is MDHEN, CDR2 SYDVKM, per germline.